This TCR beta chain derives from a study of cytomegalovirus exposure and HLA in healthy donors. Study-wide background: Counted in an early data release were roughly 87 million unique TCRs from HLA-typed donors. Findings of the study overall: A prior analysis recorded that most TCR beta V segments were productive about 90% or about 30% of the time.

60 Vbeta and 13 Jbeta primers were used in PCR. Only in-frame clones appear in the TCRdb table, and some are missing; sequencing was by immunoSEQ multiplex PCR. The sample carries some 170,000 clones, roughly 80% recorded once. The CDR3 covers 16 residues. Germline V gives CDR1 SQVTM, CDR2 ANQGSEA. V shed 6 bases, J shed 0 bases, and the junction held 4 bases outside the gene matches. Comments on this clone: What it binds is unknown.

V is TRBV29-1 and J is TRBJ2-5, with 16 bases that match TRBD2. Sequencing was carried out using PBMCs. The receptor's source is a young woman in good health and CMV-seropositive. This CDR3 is CSVEGLAGGDQETQYF. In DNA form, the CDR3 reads TGCAGCGTCGAGGGACTAGCGGGGGGGGACCAAGAGACCCAGTACTTC.